This T cell receptor (beta chain) was profiled in a study of blood T cell repertoires in COVID-19. Per the germline V gene, CDR1 is MDHEN and CDR2 is SYDVKM. The V gene end was trimmed by 5 bases and the J gene end by 2 bases; junction bases not matched to a gene: 8. The CDR3 is 15 amino acids. Sequenced by immunoSEQ multiplex PCR; TCRdb stores in-frame clones only, minus some. The profile shows 300,000 to 400,000 clones, around 87% of them singletons. This TCR was recovered from a man aged 18 to 29 who had recovered from COVID-19. The chain combines TRBV28 with TRBJ1-2; the match to TRBD1 covers 7 bases. The sample consisted of PBMCs or T cells enriched from blood (not recorded which). CDR3 sequence reads: CASSTPGTANYGYTF. The CDR3 DNA sequence: TGTGCCAGCAGTACTCCCGGGACAGCCAACTATGGCTACACCTTC.